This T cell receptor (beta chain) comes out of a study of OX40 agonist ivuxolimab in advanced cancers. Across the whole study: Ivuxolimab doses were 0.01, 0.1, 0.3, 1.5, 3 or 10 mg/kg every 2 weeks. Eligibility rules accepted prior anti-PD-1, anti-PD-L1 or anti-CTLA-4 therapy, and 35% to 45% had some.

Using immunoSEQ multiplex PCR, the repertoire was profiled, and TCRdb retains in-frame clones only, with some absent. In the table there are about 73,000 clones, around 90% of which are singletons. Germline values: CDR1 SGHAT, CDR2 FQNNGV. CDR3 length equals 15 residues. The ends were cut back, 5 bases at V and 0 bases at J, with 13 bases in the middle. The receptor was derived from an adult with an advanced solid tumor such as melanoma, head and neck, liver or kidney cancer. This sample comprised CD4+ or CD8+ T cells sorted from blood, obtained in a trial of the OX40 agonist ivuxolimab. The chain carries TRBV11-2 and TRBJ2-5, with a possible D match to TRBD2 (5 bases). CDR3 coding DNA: TGTGCCAGCAGCGGCGGGTGGCGGTACCAAGAGACCCAGTACTTC. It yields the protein CASSGGWRYQETQYF.